The clone carrying this TCR beta chain was counted between two and nine times. Germline V lookup: CDR1 MNHNS, CDR2 SASEGT. The ends lost 3 bases at V and 4 bases at J; junction bases unmatched: 9. The CDR3 loop spans 16 amino acids. 60 Vbeta and 13 Jbeta primers were used in PCR. Clones were sequenced by immunoSEQ multiplex PCR, and TCRdb holds only the in-frame ones, with some missing. The sample has 100,000 to 150,000 clones; roughly a tenth are singletons. The data originate from a study of cytomegalovirus exposure and HLA in healthy donors. The sequence derives from a young woman in good health and CMV-seropositive. V usage is TRBV6-1 and J usage is TRBJ1-5; the match to TRBD1 covers 7 bases. Source material: PBMCs. CDR3 DNA: TGTGCCAGCAGTGACCGAATACAGGGGTGGAATCAGCCCCAGCATTTT. Encoded protein: CASSDRIQGWNQPQHF.